This TCR beta chain was captured in a study of CD8+CD57+ T cells in acquired aplastic anemia. Study in general: Mean yield of DNA from sorted CD4+ and CD8+ cells was roughly 3.4 ug.

Remarks on this clonotype: Its matching antigen is unknown.

Study-wide results and caveats: Shared by patients and controls, approximately 29 CD8+ CDR3s were abundant in patients.

Genomic DNA constituted the template upon which TCR beta VDJ and CDR3 profiling was performed. MiXCR, applied by TCRdb to the reads, yields one record per CDR3 protein. In the table there are approximately 180,000 distinct CDR3 sequences, approximately 52% of which are singletons. CD8+CD57+ cell expansion, shown by flow cytometry, had occurred in the patients selected for sequencing. The receptor comes from a human donor with aplastic anemia. Sequencing was performed on sorted CD4+, CD8+, or CD8+CD57+ T cells (not recorded which) from PBMCs.

The DNA of the CDR3 is TGTGCCACCAGCAGAGCAGGAAGAGAGCAGTACTTC. Translation: CATSRAGREQYF. V usage is TRBV15 and J usage is TRBJ2-7; D call uncertain. Germline loops: CDR1 LNHNV, CDR2 YYDKDF (reference sequence). The CDR3 is 12 residues long. V lost 1 base and J 7 bases, leaving 8 bases between the germline ends.